This T cell receptor (beta chain) appears in the sequencing data of a study of T cell responses to AZD1222 COVID-19 vaccine. Points from the study as a whole: Repertoires were obtained only post-peak T cell response. Reportedly, close to half of spike-specific TCRs are directed against unmutated variant regions.

With regard to this clone: Its antigen remains unidentified.

Libraries were prepared by immunoSEQ multiplex PCR; TCRdb keeps only in-frame clonotypes and omits some of them. The data contain around 70,000 clones, about 85% of them singletons. Trimming left V 0 bases short and J 3 bases short, with 6 bases between. Germline CDR1 is SGHRS and CDR2 is YFSETQ. The CDR3 consists of 13 residues. The chain is built from TRBV5-1 and TRBJ1-1, with D uncertain. The material was peripheral blood, obtained on day 0 of AZD1222 vaccination. The sequence was collected from an adult in good health. For the CDR3, the DNA is TGCGCCAGCAGCTTGGTACGGGACACTGAAGCTTTCTTT. This translates into CASSLVRDTEAFF.